This T cell receptor (beta chain) emerged from a study of CD4 and CD8 cells across lung adenocarcinoma regions. The germline CDR1 and CDR2 sequences are SGHTA and FQGNSA. CDR3 length equals 14 residues. MiXCR was run by TCRdb on the PCR reads, yielding one entry per CDR3 protein. The data contain tens of thousands of distinct CDR3 sequences, about 54% of them singletons. Localized lung adenocarcinoma, a non-small cell lung cancer, affected the donors. The chain employs TRBV7-2 and TRBJ2-1; 9 bases match TRBD1. The better agreement between TRBJ2-5 and the DNA end casts doubt on the J call. Input material: CD8+ T cells from the center of a lung tumor. The sequence was obtained from a female donor with lung adenocarcinoma. The CD4 and CD8 labels of this study may be unreliable. The CDR3: CASSLQGAGETQYF. The CDR3 coding sequence is TGTGCCAGCAGCCTACAGGGGGCCGGGGAGACCCAGTACTTC.